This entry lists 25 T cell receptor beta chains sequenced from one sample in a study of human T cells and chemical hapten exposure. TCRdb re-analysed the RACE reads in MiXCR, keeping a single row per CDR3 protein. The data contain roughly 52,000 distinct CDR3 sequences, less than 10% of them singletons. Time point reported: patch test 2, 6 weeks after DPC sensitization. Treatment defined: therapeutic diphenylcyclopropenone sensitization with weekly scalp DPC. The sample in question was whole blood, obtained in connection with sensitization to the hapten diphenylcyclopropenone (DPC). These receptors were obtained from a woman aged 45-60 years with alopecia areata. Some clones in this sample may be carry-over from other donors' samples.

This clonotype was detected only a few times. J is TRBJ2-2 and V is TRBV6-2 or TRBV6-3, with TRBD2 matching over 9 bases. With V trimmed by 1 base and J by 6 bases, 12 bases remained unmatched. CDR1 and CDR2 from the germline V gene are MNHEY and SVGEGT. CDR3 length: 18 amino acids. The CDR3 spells CASSYFFSASGIPGELFF. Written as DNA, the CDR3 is TGTGCCAGCAGTTACTTCTTTTCGGCTAGCGGGATTCCCGGGGAGCTGTTTTTT.

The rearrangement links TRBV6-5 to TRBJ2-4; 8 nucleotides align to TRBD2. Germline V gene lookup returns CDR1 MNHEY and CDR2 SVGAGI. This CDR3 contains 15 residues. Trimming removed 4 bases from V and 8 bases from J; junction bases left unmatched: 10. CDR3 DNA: TGTGCCAGCAGTTCCCGCCGGGAGGGGGTGGACATTCAGTACTTC. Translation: CASSSRREGVDIQYF.

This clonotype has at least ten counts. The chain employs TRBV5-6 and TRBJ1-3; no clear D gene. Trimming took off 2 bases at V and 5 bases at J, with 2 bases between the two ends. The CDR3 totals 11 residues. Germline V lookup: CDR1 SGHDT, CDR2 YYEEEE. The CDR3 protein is CASSLRNTIYF. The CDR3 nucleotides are TGTGCCAGCAGCTTAAGAAACACCATATATTTT.

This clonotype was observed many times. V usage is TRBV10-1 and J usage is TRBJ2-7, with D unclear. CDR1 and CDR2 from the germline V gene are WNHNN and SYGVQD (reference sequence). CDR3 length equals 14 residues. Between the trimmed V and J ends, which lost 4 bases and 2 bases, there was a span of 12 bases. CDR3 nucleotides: TGCGCCAGCAGTGCGCCGAATTTACCCTACGAGCAGTACTTC. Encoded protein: CASSAPNLPYEQYF.

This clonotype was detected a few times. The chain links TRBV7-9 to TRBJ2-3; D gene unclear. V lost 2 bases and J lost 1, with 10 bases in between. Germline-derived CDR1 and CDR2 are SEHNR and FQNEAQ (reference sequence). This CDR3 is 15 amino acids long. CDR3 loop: CASSLWSAGTDTQYF. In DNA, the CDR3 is TGTGCCAGCAGCTTATGGAGCGCCGGCACAGATACGCAGTATTTT.

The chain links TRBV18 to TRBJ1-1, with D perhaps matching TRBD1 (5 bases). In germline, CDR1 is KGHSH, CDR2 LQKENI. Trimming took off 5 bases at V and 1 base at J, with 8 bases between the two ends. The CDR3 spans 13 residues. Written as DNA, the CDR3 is TGTGCCAGCTCAGCCGGGACGAACACTGAAGCTTTCTTT. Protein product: CASSAGTNTEAFF.

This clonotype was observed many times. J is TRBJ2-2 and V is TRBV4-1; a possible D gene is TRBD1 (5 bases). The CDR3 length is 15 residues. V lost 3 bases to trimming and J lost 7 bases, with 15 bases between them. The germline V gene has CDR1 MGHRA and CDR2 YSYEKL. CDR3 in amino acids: CASSHITGRGGELFF. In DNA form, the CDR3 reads TGCGCCAGCAGCCACATAACAGGAAGGGGCGGGGAGCTGTTTTTT.

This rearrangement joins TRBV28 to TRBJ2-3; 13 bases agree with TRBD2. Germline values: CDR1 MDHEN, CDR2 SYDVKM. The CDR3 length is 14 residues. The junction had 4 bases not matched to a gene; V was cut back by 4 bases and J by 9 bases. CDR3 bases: TGTGCCAGCAGTTGGGGGACTAGCGGGAAGACGCAGTATTTT. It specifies CASSWGTSGKTQYF.

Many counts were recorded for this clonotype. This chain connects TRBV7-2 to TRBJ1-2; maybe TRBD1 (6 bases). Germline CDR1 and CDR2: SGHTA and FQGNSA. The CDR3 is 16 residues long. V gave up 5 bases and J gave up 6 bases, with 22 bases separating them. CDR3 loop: CASSPRRGGLSHGYTF. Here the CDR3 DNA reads TGTGCCAGCAGCCCACGCCGTGGGGGCTTAAGCCATGGCTACACCTTC.

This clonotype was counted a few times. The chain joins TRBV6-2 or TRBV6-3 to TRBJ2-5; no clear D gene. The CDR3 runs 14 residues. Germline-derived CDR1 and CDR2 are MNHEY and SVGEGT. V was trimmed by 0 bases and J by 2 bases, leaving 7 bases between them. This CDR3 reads CASSYSGRQETQYF. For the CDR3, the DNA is TGTGCCAGCAGTTACTCGGGCAGACAAGAGACCCAGTACTTC.

DNA of the CDR3: TGTGCCAGCAGTTTTGGGACTAGGGATGAGCAGTTCTTC. Protein sequence: CASSFGTRDEQFF. The gene calls are TRBV12-3 or TRBV12-4 and TRBJ2-1; the match to TRBD2 covers 8 bases. This CDR3 spans 13 amino acids. The junction had 3 bases not matched to a gene; V was cut back by 3 bases and J by 8 bases.

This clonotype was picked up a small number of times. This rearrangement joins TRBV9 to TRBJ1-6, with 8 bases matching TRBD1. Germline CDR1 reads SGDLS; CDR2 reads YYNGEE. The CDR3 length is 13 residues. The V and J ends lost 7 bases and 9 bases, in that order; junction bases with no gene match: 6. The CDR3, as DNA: TGTGCCAGCGGTGGACAGGGTGTTTCACCCCTCCACTTT. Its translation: CASGGQGVSPLHF.

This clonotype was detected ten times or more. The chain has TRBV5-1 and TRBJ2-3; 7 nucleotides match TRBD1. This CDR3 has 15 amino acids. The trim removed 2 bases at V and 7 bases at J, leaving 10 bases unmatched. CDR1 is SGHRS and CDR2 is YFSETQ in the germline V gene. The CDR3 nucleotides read TGCGCCAGCAGCTTAGGGGACAGCTCCGCCAATACGCAGTATTTT. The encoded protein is CASSLGDSSANTQYF. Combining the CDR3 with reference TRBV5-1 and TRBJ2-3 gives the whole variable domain KAGVTQTPRYLIKTRGQQVTLSCSPISGHRSVSWYQQTPGQGLQFLFEYFSETQRNKGNFPGRFSGRQFSNSRSEMNVSTLELGDSALYLCASSLGDSSANTQYFGPGTRLTVL.

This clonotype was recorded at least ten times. DNA for the CDR3: TGTGCCAGCCGTCCAGGGGGCAGCAATCAGCCCCAGCATTTT. Its protein product is CASRPGGSNQPQHF. The genes are TRBV6-5 and TRBJ1-5; TRBD1 agrees at 8 bases. The CDR3 runs 14 residues. The germline V gene has CDR1 MNHEY and CDR2 SVGAGI. V was pared by 8 bases and J by 1 base, with 4 bases of the junction left unmatched.

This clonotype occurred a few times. CDR3 in DNA: TGTGCCAGCAGTTACTCGATATCAGGGCCGGGGCAGTTCTTC. Translating gives CASSYSISGPGQFF. V is TRBV6-2 or TRBV6-3 and J is TRBJ2-1, with D perhaps matching TRBD1 (5 bases). The CDR3 has 14 residues. Trimming left V 0 bases short and J 12 bases short, with 15 bases between. Per germline, CDR1 MNHEY and CDR2 SVGEGT.

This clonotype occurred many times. The CDR3 DNA reads as TGTGCCAGCAGCCTGGGACAGTTGACACTCTACAATGAGCAGTTCTTC. Translation: CASSLGQLTLYNEQFF. V usage is TRBV7-2 and J usage is TRBJ2-1; TRBD1 matches 7 bases. J was trimmed by 3 bases and V by 5 bases; bases with no gene match: 10. CDR1 SGHTA and CDR2 FQGNSA come from the germline V gene. The length of the CDR3 is 16 residues.

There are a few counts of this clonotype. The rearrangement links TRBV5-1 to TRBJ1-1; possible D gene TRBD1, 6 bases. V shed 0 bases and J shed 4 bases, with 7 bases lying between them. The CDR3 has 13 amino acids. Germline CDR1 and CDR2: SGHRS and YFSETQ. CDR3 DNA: TGCGCCAGCAGCTTGGAACAGGGCACTGAAGCTTTCTTT. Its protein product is CASSLEQGTEAFF.

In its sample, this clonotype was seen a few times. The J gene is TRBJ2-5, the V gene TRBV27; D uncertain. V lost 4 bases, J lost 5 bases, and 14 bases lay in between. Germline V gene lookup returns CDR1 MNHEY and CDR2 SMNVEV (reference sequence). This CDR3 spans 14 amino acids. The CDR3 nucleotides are TGTGCCAGCAGTTCAAACCGAGGATATGAGACCCAGTACTTC. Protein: CASSSNRGYETQYF.

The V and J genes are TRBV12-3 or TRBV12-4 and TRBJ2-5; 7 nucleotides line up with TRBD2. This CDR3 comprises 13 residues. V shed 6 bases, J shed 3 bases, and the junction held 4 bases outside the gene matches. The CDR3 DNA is TGTGCCAGCAGCCAGCGGGGTAAAGAGACCCAGTACTTC. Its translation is CASSQRGKETQYF.

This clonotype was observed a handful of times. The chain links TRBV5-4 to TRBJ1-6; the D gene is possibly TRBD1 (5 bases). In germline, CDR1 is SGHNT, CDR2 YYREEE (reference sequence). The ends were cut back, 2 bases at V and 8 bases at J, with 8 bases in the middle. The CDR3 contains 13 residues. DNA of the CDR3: TGTGCCAGCAGCTTAGAAGGGGATTCACCCCTCCACTTT. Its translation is CASSLEGDSPLHF.

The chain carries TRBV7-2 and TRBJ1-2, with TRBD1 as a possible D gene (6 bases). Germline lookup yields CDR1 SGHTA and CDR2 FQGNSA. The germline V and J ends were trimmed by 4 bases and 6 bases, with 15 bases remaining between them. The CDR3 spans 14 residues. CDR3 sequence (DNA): TGTGCCAGCAGCTCTTACCAGGGGAGGAATGGCTACACCTTC. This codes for CASSSYQGRNGYTF.

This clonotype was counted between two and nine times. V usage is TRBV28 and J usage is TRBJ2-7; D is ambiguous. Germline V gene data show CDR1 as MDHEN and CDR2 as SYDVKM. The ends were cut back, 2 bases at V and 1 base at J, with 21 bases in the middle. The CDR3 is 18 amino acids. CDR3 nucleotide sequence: TGTGCCAGCAGTTTAGAGAACTTCGGCAGCAAGGTATCCTACGAGCAGTACTTC. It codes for CASSLENFGSKVSYEQYF.

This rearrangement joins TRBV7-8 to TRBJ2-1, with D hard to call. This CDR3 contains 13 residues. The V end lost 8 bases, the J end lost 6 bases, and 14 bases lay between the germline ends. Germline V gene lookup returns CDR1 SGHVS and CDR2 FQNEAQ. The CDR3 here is CASVRPVINEQFF. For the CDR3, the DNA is TGTGCCAGCGTCCGGCCGGTTATCAATGAGCAGTTCTTC. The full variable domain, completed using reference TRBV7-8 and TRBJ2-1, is GAGVSQSPRYKVAKRGQDVALRCDPISGHVSLFWYQQALGQGPEFLTYFQNEAQLDKSGLPSDRFFAERPEGSVSTLKIQRTQQEDSAVYLCASVRPVINEQFFGPGTRLTVL.

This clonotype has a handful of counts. This chain's CDR3 is CASSSSGQANTEAFF. The CDR3 nucleotides read TGTGCCAGCAGTTCCTCCGGACAGGCGAACACTGAAGCTTTCTTT. V and J are TRBV6-5 and TRBJ1-1; 7 positions match TRBD1. With 4 bases clipped from V and 1 base from J, the junction kept 6 bases outside the gene matches. The CDR3 is 15 residues long. CDR1 and CDR2 from the germline V gene are MNHEY and SVGAGI.

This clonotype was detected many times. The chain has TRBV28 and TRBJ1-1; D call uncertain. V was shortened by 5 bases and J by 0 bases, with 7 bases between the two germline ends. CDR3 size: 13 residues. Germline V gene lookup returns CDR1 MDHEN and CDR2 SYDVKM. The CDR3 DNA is TGTGCCAGCAGTCCCCCCGTGAACACTGAAGCTTTCTTT. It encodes CASSPPVNTEAFF.